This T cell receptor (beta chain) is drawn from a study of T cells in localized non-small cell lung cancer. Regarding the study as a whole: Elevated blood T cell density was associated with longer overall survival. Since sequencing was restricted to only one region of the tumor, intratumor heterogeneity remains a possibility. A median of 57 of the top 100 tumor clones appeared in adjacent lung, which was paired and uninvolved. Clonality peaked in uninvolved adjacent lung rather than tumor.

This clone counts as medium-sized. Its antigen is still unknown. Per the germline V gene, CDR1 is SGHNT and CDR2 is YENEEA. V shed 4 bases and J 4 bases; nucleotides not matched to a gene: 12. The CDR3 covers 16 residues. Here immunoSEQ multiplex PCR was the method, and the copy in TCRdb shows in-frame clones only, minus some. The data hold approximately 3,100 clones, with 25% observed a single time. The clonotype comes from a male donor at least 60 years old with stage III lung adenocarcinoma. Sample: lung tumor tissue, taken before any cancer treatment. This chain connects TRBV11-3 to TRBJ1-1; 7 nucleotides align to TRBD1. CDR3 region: CASSSRDRHASTEAFF. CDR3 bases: TGTGCCAGCAGCTCCCGGGACAGACATGCGAGCACTGAAGCTTTCTTT.